These 17 T cell receptor beta chains share one sample of origin, sequenced in a study of blood T cell repertoires in COVID-19. Assay used: immunoSEQ multiplex PCR; TCRdb lists only in-frame clones, some missing. The data hold nearly 80,000 clones, with approximately 82% observed a single time. The sample was peripheral blood. Receptors originate from a woman between 65 and 79 years old with acute or convalescent COVID-19.

The chain links TRBV2 to TRBJ2-1; tentatively, D is TRBD2 (5 bases). Deletions cut 4 bases from V and 5 bases from J, with 9 bases between. The CDR3 runs 13 residues. From germline, CDR1 is SNHLY and CDR2 FYNNEI. As DNA, the CDR3 is TGTGCCAGCAGTGGGACTGGGGACAATGAGCAGTTCTTC. Residues: CASSGTGDNEQFF.

V gene TRBV5-1 combines with J gene TRBJ2-5; 11 nucleotides line up with TRBD2. The CDR3 spans 19 residues. The germline V gene has CDR1 SGHRS and CDR2 YFSETQ. The V gene end was trimmed by 1 base and the J gene end by 2 bases; junction bases not matched to a gene: 13. The chain's CDR3 is CASSLSGLAGGSFQETQYF. CDR3 nucleotide sequence: TGCGCCAGCAGCTTGTCGGGGCTAGCGGGAGGTTCTTTTCAAGAGACCCAGTACTTC.

The rearrangement links TRBV5-5 to TRBJ1-1, with D unclear. Germline V lookup: CDR1 SGHKS, CDR2 YYEKEE (reference sequence). The CDR3 length is 16 residues. The germline V and J ends were trimmed by 1 base and 0 bases, with 13 bases remaining between them. CDR3 nucleotide sequence: TGTGCCAGCAGCTTGATGAACACCAGGATGAACACTGAAGCTTTCTTT. This translates into CASSLMNTRMNTEAFF.

The chain joins TRBV6-5 to TRBJ1-6; D perhaps matches TRBD1 (6 bases). This CDR3 region has 14 residues. The germline V gene encodes CDR1 MNHEY and CDR2 SVGAGI. V lost 6 bases and J lost 7, with 13 bases in between. The CDR3 DNA is TGTGCCAGCAGAATTCGCCAGGGGAATTCACCCCTCCACTTT. Protein sequence: CASRIRQGNSPLHF.

The chain has TRBV5-1 and TRBJ2-1, with 8 nucleotides matching TRBD1. V shed 5 bases, J shed 1 base, and the junction held 11 bases outside the gene matches. The CDR3 has 17 amino acids. Germline V CDR1 and CDR2: SGHRS, YFSETQ. The CDR3 here is CASRVIPGQGSYNEQFF. In nucleotides, the CDR3 is TGCGCCAGCAGAGTTATTCCCGGACAGGGTTCCTACAATGAGCAGTTCTTC.

The CDR3 DNA reads as TGTGCCAGCAGTCAGACAGGGACCACCTACGAGCAGTACTTC. Translating it yields CASSQTGTTYEQYF. The chain uses TRBV6-5 and TRBJ2-7; 7 bases line up with TRBD1. V shed 5 bases, J shed 2 bases, and the junction held 6 bases outside the gene matches. This CDR3 has 14 residues. The V gene's germline CDR1 is MNHEY and CDR2 SVGAGI.

This rearrangement joins TRBV7-3 to TRBJ2-3; TRBD2 matches 8 bases. The V gene's germline CDR1 is SGHTA and CDR2 FQGTGA. V lost 5 bases, J lost 1 base, and 8 bases stayed unmatched. The CDR3 sequence is 16 residues long. This chain's CDR3 is CASSRSGSSGTDTQYF. Written as DNA, the CDR3 is TGTGCCAGCAGCCGCAGCGGGAGTTCGGGCACAGATACGCAGTATTTT.

The rearrangement links TRBV24-1 to TRBJ2-5; 7 bases fit TRBD1. V shed 2 bases, J shed 5 bases, and the junction held 7 bases outside the gene matches. Per germline, CDR1 KGHDR and CDR2 SFDVKD. The CDR3 covers 15 residues. In nucleotides, the CDR3 is TGTGCCACCAGTGATTCCAGGGGGTTAGGGGAGACCCAGTACTTC. Amino acids: CATSDSRGLGETQYF.

This chain joins TRBV29-1 and TRBJ2-3, with 8 bases aligning to TRBD2. The V and J ends lost 5 bases and 2 bases, in that order; junction bases with no gene match: 3. The CDR3 length is 13 residues. In germline, CDR1 is SQVTM, CDR2 ANQGSEA. This CDR3 is CSVPGRVTDTQYF. The CDR3, as DNA: TGCAGCGTTCCCGGGAGGGTCACAGATACGCAGTATTTT.

The chain has TRBV19 and TRBJ1-2; perhaps TRBD1 as D (6 bases). V was pared by 5 bases and J by 7 bases, with 20 bases between. Germline CDR1 LNHDA, CDR2 SQIVND (reference sequence). The CDR3 contains 15 residues. The CDR3 nucleotides read TGTGCCAGTAGTCTTACCTCCGGGACATCGATTGGCTACACCTTC. It codes for CASSLTSGTSIGYTF.

The V call is TRBV7-2, the J call TRBJ2-7, with 11 positions matching TRBD1. The CDR3 contains 17 residues. J gave up 7 bases and V 6 bases, and 17 bases lay outside the gene matches. The V gene's germline CDR1 is SGHTA and CDR2 FQGNSA. CDR3 amino acids: CASSRRFPGQGDFEQYF. In DNA form, the CDR3 reads TGTGCCAGCAGTCGCAGGTTTCCGGGACAGGGGGATTTTGAGCAGTACTTC.

The rearrangement links TRBV11-2 to TRBJ1-1, with 9 bases fitting TRBD1. Germline V gene sequence: CDR1 SGHAT, CDR2 FQNNGV. Trimming removed 5 bases from V and 11 bases from J; junction bases left unmatched: 12. The CDR3 covers 14 residues. CDR3 region: CASSPILTGGIAFF. CDR3 DNA sequence: TGTGCCAGCAGCCCGATCTTGACAGGGGGAATCGCTTTCTTT.

V is TRBV7-2 and J is TRBJ1-5; 7 nucleotides match TRBD1. V shed 5 bases and J 5 bases; nucleotides not matched to a gene: 9. The germline gives CDR1 SGHTA, CDR2 FQGNSA. The CDR3 is made up of 15 amino acids. The CDR3 spells CASSPKWTGDQPQHF. CDR3 bases: TGTGCCAGCAGCCCCAAGTGGACAGGTGATCAGCCCCAGCATTTT.

The J gene is TRBJ2-7, the V gene TRBV29-1, with TRBD2 matching 8 bases. From germline, CDR1 is SQVTM and CDR2 ANQGSEA. V shed 7 bases and J 7 bases; nucleotides not matched to a gene: 12. CDR3 size: 13 residues. CDR3 sequence: CSASGSGYDEQYF. CDR3 DNA sequence: TGCAGCGCGAGCGGGAGTGGATACGATGAGCAGTACTTC.

The chain links TRBV7-8 to TRBJ2-2; D perhaps matches TRBD1 (6 bases). Germline V gene lookup returns CDR1 SGHVS and CDR2 FQNEAQ. The CDR3 is made up of 16 amino acids. Trimming left V 5 bases short and J 1 base short, with 14 bases between. Written as DNA, the CDR3 is TGTGCCAGCAGCCCCCGTGGGGGCCGGAACACCGGGGAGCTGTTTTTT. As protein: CASSPRGGRNTGELFF.

This clone has just a few counts. The chain joins TRBV6-1 to TRBJ2-7; 10 bases align to TRBD2. V shed 4 bases, J shed 2 bases, and the junction held 11 bases outside the gene matches. Germline V lookup: CDR1 MNHNS, CDR2 SASEGT. The CDR3 has 17 amino acids. The CDR3 reads CASSVRAGTSVTYEQYF. The CDR3 nucleotides are TGTGCCAGCAGTGTTAGGGCCGGGACTAGCGTTACCTACGAGCAGTACTTC.

This chain uses TRBV19 with TRBJ2-5; 8 bases are a match to TRBD1. V shed 6 bases, J shed 5 bases, and the junction held 5 bases outside the gene matches. The CDR3 is 13 amino acids. Germline assignment: CDR1 LNHDA and CDR2 SQIVND (reference sequence). The CDR3 DNA is TGTGCCAGTAGGCGACAGGGGAGGGAGACCCAGTACTTC. Protein: CASRRQGRETQYF.